The rows below give T cell receptor beta chains drawn from one sample of a study of PD-1 blockade in classical Hodgkin lymphoma. Repertoires were generated with immunoSEQ multiplex PCR, while TCRdb's copy carries only in-frame clones and drops some. The sample shows 20,000 to 25,000 clones, around 94% of them seen only once. Sequenced: peripheral blood mononuclear cells (PBMCs). The receptors stem from a human donor with classical Hodgkin lymphoma. Each CDR3 is given with its conserved first and last residue. Each record gives: D gene, clone size, J gene, V gene, CDR3 DNA, CDR3 protein. The D gene is left open where the match is weak. The size of a clone is reported for some rows only, either as once, few or many, or as a class for expanded clones.

>-|-|TRBJ2-5|TRBV19
TGTGCCAGTAGCTCCGGGGCGCAAGAGACCCAGTACTTC
CASSSGAQETQYF
>-|-|TRBJ2-5|TRBV7-8
TGTGCCAGCAGCTCCGACTGGCAAGAGACCCAGTACTTC
CASSSDWQETQYF
>TRBD2|-|TRBJ2-2|TRBV13
TGTGCCAGCAGCTTAGCCCGGGATGCACTAGCGGGGGGGCCCGGCGGGGAGCTGTTTTTT
CASSLARDALAGGPGGELFF
>TRBD2|-|TRBJ2-3|TRBV11-2
TGTGCCAGCAGCTTAGGCGGGGGGGCCGTGGATACGCAGTATTTT
CASSLGGGAVDTQYF
>-|once|TRBJ1-1|TRBV18
TGTGCCAGCTCAGTATCAGGACGGGTGAACACTGAAGCTTTCTTT
CASSVSGRVNTEAFF
>-|-|TRBJ1-5|TRBV19
TGTGCCAGTAGTATGTGGGGAGGGAGCAATCAGCCCCAGCATTTT
CASSMWGGSNQPQHF
>-|-|TRBJ2-7|TRBV28
TGTGCCAGCAGTTTCCGGGACCCTTGGGCCTACGAGCAGTACTTC
CASSFRDPWAYEQYF
>TRBD2|-|TRBJ2-5|TRBV7-8
TGTGCCAGCAGCTTATGGGTAGCGGGGGGGCAAGAGACCCAGTACTTC
CASSLWVAGGQETQYF
>TRBD1|-|TRBJ1-5|TRBV5-1
TGCGCCAGCAGCTTGGCCAGGGGGGTCAATAGCAATCAGCCCCAGCATTTT
CASSLARGVNSNQPQHF
>TRBD1|-|TRBJ2-5|TRBV29-1
TGCAGCGTTGACCGATATGGGACAGAACAAGAGACCCAGTACTTC
CSVDRYGTEQETQYF
>TRBD1|-|TRBJ1-1|TRBV5-1
TGCGCCAGCAGCTACCGCCAGGGGGGAACTGAAGCTTTCTTT
CASSYRQGGTEAFF
>-|-|TRBJ2-2|TRBV19
TGTGCCAGTAGTATATCTGGGCCCGGGGAGCTGTTTTTT
CASSISGPGELFF
>TRBD1|-|TRBJ1-4|TRBV7-9
TGTGCCAGCAGCCCTCGTAGGACAGGGGTGGCAGAAAAACTGTTTTTT
CASSPRRTGVAEKLFF
>-|-|TRBJ2-1|TRBV7-9
TGTGCCAGCAGCCGAGGGGTCGGCGAGCAGTTCTTC
CASSRGVGEQFF
>TRBD1|-|TRBJ2-7|TRBV27
TGTGCCAGCAGTCCACGAGGGACAGGGGGCGGAGAGCAGTACTTC
CASSPRGTGGGEQYF
>-|few|TRBJ1-3|TRBV2
TGTGCCAGCAGCTTTGACAGGCTGTACGGAAACACCATATATTTT
CASSFDRLYGNTIYF
>TRBD1|-|TRBJ1-4|TRBV5-8
TGTGCCAGCAGCCTGGGACAGGGGGCGCTTAGTAATGAAAAACTGTTTTTT
CASSLGQGALSNEKLFF
>TRBD1|-|TRBJ1-4|TRBV7-2
TGTGCCAGCAGCGGGACAGGGGCTAATGAAAAACTGTTTTTT
CASSGTGANEKLFF
>-|-|TRBJ2-1|TRBV29-1
TGCAGCGTCCTAGATGGTTGGTCAGTATACAATGAGCAGTTCTTC
CSVLDGWSVYNEQFF
>TRBD1|-|TRBJ1-4|TRBV6-1
TGTGCCAGCAGAGACAGGGGGGTAACTAATGAAAAACTGTTTTTT
CASRDRGVTNEKLFF
>-|-|TRBJ1-1|TRBV4-1
TGCGCCAGCAGCCAGGGGTGGCGGACTGAAGCTTTCTTT
CASSQGWRTEAFF
>-|-|TRBJ2-1|TRBV11-2
TGTGCCAGCAGCTTAGATGCTAGGGGACCTAACAATGAGCAGTTCTTC
CASSLDARGPNNEQFF
>-|-|TRBJ2-7|TRBV7-2
TGTGCCAGCAGCCCGGCGGGGCAGGGCCTTTACGAGCAGTACTTC
CASSPAGQGLYEQYF
>-|-|TRBJ1-5|TRBV5-1
TGCGCCAGCAGCCCTATTCAGGCCAGAGGCAATCAGCCCCAGCATTTT
CASSPIQARGNQPQHF
>-|-|TRBJ1-4|TRBV5-6
TGTGCCAGCGCCACGGGACTTGGTGAAAAACTGTTTTTT
CASATGLGEKLFF
>-|-|TRBJ1-3|TRBV5-1
TGCGCCAGCAGCCCAAGCAACATGGGAAACACCATATATTTT
CASSPSNMGNTIYF
>-|-|TRBJ2-1|TRBV6-6
TGTGCCAGCAGTTACGGTCGTGTCTACAATGAGCAGTTCTTC
CASSYGRVYNEQFF
>-|-|TRBJ1-3|TRBV28
TGTGCCAGCAGTTTAGGTCGGGGGTCGTCTGGAAACACCATATATTTT
CASSLGRGSSGNTIYF
>TRBD2|-|TRBJ2-3|TRBV6-4
TGTGCCAGCAGTGATGTAGCGGGGGGGCCATCAGATACGCAGTATTTT
CASSDVAGGPSDTQYF
>-|-|TRBJ2-3|TRBV6-5
TGTGCCAGCAGTTACACGGACAGTAGGTTCACAGATACGCAGTATTTT
CASSYTDSRFTDTQYF
>-|-|TRBJ1-2|TRBV7-9
TGTGCCAGCAGCCCGTGGGAGACCCGGGGCTATGGCTACACCTTC
CASSPWETRGYGYTF
>-|-|TRBJ1-2|TRBV5-4
TGTGCCAGCAGCCGAGTCGGGACTTATGGCTACACCTTC
CASSRVGTYGYTF
>-|once|TRBJ2-2|TRBV19
TGTGCCAGTACTTTGACGGGGGAGCTGTTTTTT
CASTLTGELFF
>TRBD2|-|TRBJ2-3|TRBV5-4
TGTGCCAGCAGCTCGGGACTAGCGGGGGAGGGGTATACGCAGTATTTT
CASSSGLAGEGYTQYF
>TRBD1|-|TRBJ1-1|TRBV10-1
TGCGCCAGCAGTGAGTTTCCAGGGGGCGGCACTGAAGCTTTCTTT
CASSEFPGGGTEAFF
>-|-|TRBJ2-7|TRBV27
TGTGCCAGCAGTTTCGGGACCTCTAACTACGAGCAGTACTTC
CASSFGTSNYEQYF
>-|-|TRBJ2-7|TRBV4-3
TGCGCCAGCAGCCAAGTGGGCCCTCTTGTGGGAGAGCAGTACTTC
CASSQVGPLVGEQYF
>TRBD1|-|TRBJ1-1|TRBV7-9
TGTGCCAGCAGCCTTCGGGGACAGGGGGAAGGTCGGAACACTGAAGCTTTCTTT
CASSLRGQGEGRNTEAFF
>-|-|TRBJ1-1|TRBV7-6
TGTGCCAGCAGCCCGGACGCTTTGCGTGAAGCTTTCTTT
CASSPDALREAFF
>-|-|TRBJ2-3|TRBV5-1
TGCGCCAGCAGCTTGGTGGTCCCAGATACGCAGTATTTT
CASSLVVPDTQYF
>-|-|TRBJ2-1|TRBV4-3
TGCGCCAGCAGCTCTTTTTGGACCGGGGGATACAATGAGCAGTTCTTC
CASSSFWTGGYNEQFF
>TRBD1|-|TRBJ1-5|TRBV4-1
TGCGCCAGCAGCCTCGGACAGGGGAATCAGCCCCAGCATTTT
CASSLGQGNQPQHF
>-|-|TRBJ2-2|TRBV6-4
TGTGCCAGCAGTGCAGGGGACACCGGGGAGCTGTTTTTT
CASSAGDTGELFF
>-|-|TRBJ1-1|TRBV30
TGTGCCTGGAAGGAAGTTGGGGCTAGCACTGAAGCTTTCTTT
CAWKEVGASTEAFF
>-|-|TRBJ2-6|TRBV12-5
TGTGCTAGTGGTCGGTCGTATGCAGGACAAAGTCGGGCCAACGTCCTGACTTTC
CASGRSYAGQSRANVLTF
>-|-|TRBJ1-5|TRBV28
TGTGCCAGCACCCTGTGGACCCATAGCAATCAGCCCCAGCATTTT
CASTLWTHSNQPQHF
>TRBD1|-|TRBJ2-7|TRBV28
TGTGCCAGCAGTTCGTTGGGACAGGGTAGCCCCTTGAGCTCCTACGAGCAGTACTTC
CASSSLGQGSPLSSYEQYF
>-|-|TRBJ1-1|TRBV14
TGTGCCAGCAGCCAAGATCCCCCAGGGCTTATGAACACTGAAGCTTTCTTT
CASSQDPPGLMNTEAFF